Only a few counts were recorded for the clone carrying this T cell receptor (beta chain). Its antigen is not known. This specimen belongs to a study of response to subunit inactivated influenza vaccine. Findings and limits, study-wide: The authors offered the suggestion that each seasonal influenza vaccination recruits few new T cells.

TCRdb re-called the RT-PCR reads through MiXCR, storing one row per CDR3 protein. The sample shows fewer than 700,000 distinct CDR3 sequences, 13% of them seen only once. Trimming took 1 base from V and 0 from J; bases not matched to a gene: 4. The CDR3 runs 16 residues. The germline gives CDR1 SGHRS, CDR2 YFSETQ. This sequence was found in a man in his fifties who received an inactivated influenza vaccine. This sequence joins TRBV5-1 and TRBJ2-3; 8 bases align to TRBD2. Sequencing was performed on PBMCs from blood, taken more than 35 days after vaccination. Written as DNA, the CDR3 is TGCGCCAGCAGCTTGCCAACTAGCGGTAGCACAGATACGCAGTATTTT. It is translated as CASSLPTSGSTDTQYF.